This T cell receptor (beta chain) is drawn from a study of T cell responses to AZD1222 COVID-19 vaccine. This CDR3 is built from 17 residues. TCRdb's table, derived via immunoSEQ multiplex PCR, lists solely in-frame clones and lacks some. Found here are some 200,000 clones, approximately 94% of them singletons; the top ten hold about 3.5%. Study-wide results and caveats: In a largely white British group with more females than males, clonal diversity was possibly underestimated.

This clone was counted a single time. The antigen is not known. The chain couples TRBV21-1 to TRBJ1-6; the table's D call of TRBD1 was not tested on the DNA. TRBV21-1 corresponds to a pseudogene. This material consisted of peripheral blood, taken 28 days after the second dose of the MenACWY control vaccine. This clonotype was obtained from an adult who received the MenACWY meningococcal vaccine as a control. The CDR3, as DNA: TGTGCCAGCAGCAATGACAGGCTGAGCTCCTATAATTCACCCCTCCACTTT. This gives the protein CASSNDRLSSYNSPLHF.